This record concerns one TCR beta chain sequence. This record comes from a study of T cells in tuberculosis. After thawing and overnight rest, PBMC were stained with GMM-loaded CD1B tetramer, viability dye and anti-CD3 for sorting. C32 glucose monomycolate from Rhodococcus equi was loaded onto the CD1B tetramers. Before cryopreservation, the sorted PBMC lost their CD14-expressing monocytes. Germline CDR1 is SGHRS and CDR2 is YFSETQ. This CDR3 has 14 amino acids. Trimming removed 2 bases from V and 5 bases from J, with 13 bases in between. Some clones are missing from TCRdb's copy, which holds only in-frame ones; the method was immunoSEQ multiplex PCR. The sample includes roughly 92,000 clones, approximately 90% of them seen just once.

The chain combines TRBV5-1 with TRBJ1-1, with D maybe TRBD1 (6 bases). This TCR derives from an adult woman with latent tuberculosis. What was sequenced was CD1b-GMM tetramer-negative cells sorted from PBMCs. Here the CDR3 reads CASSFMGQGTEAFF. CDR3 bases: TGCGCCAGCAGCTTTATGGGGCAGGGGACTGAAGCTTTCTTT.